Listed here are 30 T cell receptor beta chains from one sample, sequenced in a study of OX40 agonist ivuxolimab in advanced cancers. Profiling relied on immunoSEQ multiplex PCR, and the TCRdb table lists in-frame clones only, not all of them. The sample includes fewer than 90,000 clones, 85% to 90% of them seen just once. The specimen comprised CD4+ or CD8+ T cells sorted from blood, sampled in a trial of the OX40 agonist ivuxolimab. The receptors come from an adult with an advanced solid tumor such as melanoma, head and neck, liver or kidney cancer.

The chain couples TRBV30 to TRBJ1-1; D is undetermined. V lost 1 base to trimming and J lost 1 base, with 16 bases between them. Germline V CDR1 and CDR2: GTSNPN, SVGIG (reference sequence). The CDR3 has 16 residues. The CDR3 region is CAWSGSLSGQNTEAFF. CDR3 DNA sequence: TGTGCCTGGAGTGGTAGTTTGTCGGGTCAGAACACTGAAGCTTTCTTT.

This sequence joins TRBV11-3 and TRBJ1-1; D uncertain. The CDR3 has 15 amino acids. Germline lookup yields CDR1 SGHNT and CDR2 YENEEA. Trimming pared 1 base from V and 0 bases from J, leaving 9 bases between. CDR3 nucleotide sequence: TGTGCCAGCAGCTTAGCGTTCGGGTTGAACACTGAAGCTTTCTTT. Its protein product is CASSLAFGLNTEAFF.

The chain carries TRBV6-5 and TRBJ1-1, with TRBD1 as a possible D gene (5 bases). Trimming left V 3 bases short and J 6 bases short, with 17 bases between. Per germline, CDR1 MNHEY and CDR2 SVGAGI. The CDR3 extends over 15 amino acids. In DNA, the CDR3 is TGTGCCAGCAGTTATTACCGAATGGGGGTCGCTGAAGCTTTCTTT. Its translation is CASSYYRMGVAEAFF.

The chain has TRBV7-3 and TRBJ2-2, with D possibly TRBD1 on 5 matching bases. The CDR3 is 14 residues long. The germline CDR1 and CDR2 sequences are SGHTA and FQGTGA. V was trimmed by 5 bases and J by 3 bases, leaving 10 bases between them. The CDR3 here is CASSPLGDTGELFF. CDR3 DNA sequence: TGTGCCAGCAGCCCTTTAGGGGACACCGGGGAGCTGTTTTTT.

V is TRBV11-2 and J is TRBJ2-7, with 7 bases lining up with TRBD2. Trimming cost V 4 bases and J 8 bases; bases outside gene matches: 14. This CDR3 region has 15 residues. Germline loops: CDR1 SGHAT, CDR2 FQNNGV. CDR3 sequence reads: CASSSPGLGPLQQYF. The CDR3 DNA is TGTGCCAGCAGCTCCCCTGGACTAGGTCCACTCCAGCAGTACTTC.

The chain has TRBV6-1 and TRBJ1-1; 9 bases are shared with TRBD1. From germline, CDR1 is MNHNS and CDR2 SASEGT. Trimming cost V 1 base and J 1 base; bases outside gene matches: 1. CDR3 length equals 15 residues. CDR3 sequence (DNA): TGTGCCAGCAGTGAAGTGACAGGGGGGAACACTGAAGCTTTCTTT. Translated, it gives CASSEVTGGNTEAFF.

A word on this clone: Within the sample, other DNA sequences also encode this same CDR3. The V call is TRBV5-4, the J call TRBJ1-5, with no clear D. This CDR3 has 14 residues. The germline V gene has CDR1 SGHNT and CDR2 YYREEE (reference sequence). V gave up 0 bases and J gave up 0 bases, with 4 bases separating them. The CDR3 coding sequence is TGTGCCAGCAGCTTGGGGCCTAGCAATCAGCCCCAGCATTTT. It is translated as CASSLGPSNQPQHF.

The CDR3 sequence: CASSHPGPSGGYTF. CDR3 bases: TGTGCCAGCAGCCATCCGGGCCCATCTGGAGGCTACACCTTC. The chain is built from TRBV7-2 and TRBJ1-2; D uncertain. V shed 5 bases and J shed 8 bases, with 18 bases lying between them. Germline lookup yields CDR1 SGHTA and CDR2 FQGNSA. The length of the CDR3 is 14 residues.

The gene calls are TRBV18 and TRBJ2-2, with 10 bases that match TRBD1. The germline V gene has CDR1 KGHSH and CDR2 LQKENI. The CDR3 covers 16 residues. V gave up 3 bases and J gave up 4 bases; unmatched junction bases: 5. CDR3 residues: CASSPSGQGGTGELFF. For the CDR3, the DNA is TGTGCCAGCTCACCCTCCGGACAGGGGGGCACCGGGGAGCTGTTTTTT.

This clone was counted a single time. The chain uses TRBV7-3 and TRBJ2-5; TRBD1 matches 7 bases. Germline V gives CDR1 SGHTA, CDR2 FQGTGA. The CDR3 has 15 amino acids. V dropped 5 bases and J dropped 3; count of bases not matched to a gene: 9. Written as DNA, the CDR3 is TGTGCCAGCAGCCAACAGGGACAGACAAAAGAGACCCAGTACTTC. Protein sequence: CASSQQGQTKETQYF.

The rearrangement joins TRBV5-5 to TRBJ1-3; 7 bases fit TRBD1. Germline assignment: CDR1 SGHKS and CDR2 YYEKEE (reference sequence). CDR3 length: 17 residues. The trim removed 4 bases at V and 3 bases at J, leaving 13 bases unmatched. The CDR3: CASSRIQGRTGGNTIYF. The DNA for the CDR3 is TGTGCCAGCAGCCGTATACAGGGGAGAACGGGTGGAAACACCATATATTTT. Variable domain in full (rest from reference TRBV5-5 and TRBJ1-3): DAGVTQSPTHLIKTRGQQVTLRCSPISGHKSVSWYQQVLGQGPQFIFQYYEKEERGRGNFPDRFSARQFPNYSSELNVNALLLGDSALYLCASSRIQGRTGGNTIYFGEGSWLTVV.

By share, this clone ranks as medium-sized. The chain recombines TRBV15 with TRBJ1-4, with D possibly being TRBD1 (6 bases). Between the trimmed V and J ends, which lost 0 bases and 0 bases, there was a span of 17 bases. The CDR3 is made up of 19 amino acids. Germline CDR1 LNHNV, CDR2 YYDKDF (reference sequence). CDR3 bases: TGTGCCACCAGCAGAGAAGTTGTTAGGGGGGGCGCAACTAATGAAAAACTGTTTTTT. It yields the protein CATSREVVRGGATNEKLFF.

The chain combines TRBV29-1 with TRBJ2-5, with D tentatively TRBD1 (6 bases). Germline CDR1 reads SQVTM; CDR2 reads ANQGSEA. The CDR3 is made up of 14 amino acids. V lost 5 bases and J lost 5, with 18 bases in between. Here the CDR3 DNA reads TGCAGCGTTAGCTCCTCGACAGGCGGGGAGACCCAGTACTTC. Its protein product is CSVSSSTGGETQYF.

The chain recombines TRBV9 with TRBJ1-1; no clear D gene. The germline gives CDR1 SGDLS, CDR2 YYNGEE. V was shortened by 4 bases and J by 0 bases, with 10 bases between the two germline ends. The CDR3 has 14 amino acids. The CDR3 reads CASSYQSMNTEAFF. As DNA, the CDR3 is TGTGCCAGCAGCTATCAGTCTATGAACACTGAAGCTTTCTTT.

The sample holds a few counts of this clone. The chain carries TRBV4-2 and TRBJ2-6, with TRBD1 identical over 10 bases. Per germline, CDR1 LGHNA and CDR2 YNFKEQ. This CDR3 is built from 21 residues. With V trimmed by 3 bases and J by 4 bases, 18 bases remained unmatched. CDR3 loop: CASSHLLSPGTGVPGANVLTF. The CDR3 DNA sequence: TGTGCCAGCAGCCATCTCCTAAGCCCCGGGACAGGGGTCCCCGGGGCCAACGTCCTGACTTTC.

This sequence joins TRBV5-8 and TRBJ1-3, with D unclear. Germline CDR1 is SGHTS and CDR2 is YDEGEE. Trimming removed 4 bases at V and 4 bases at J, with 9 bases between. The CDR3 has 13 residues. Written as DNA, the CDR3 is TGTGCCAGCAGCCGGGGTTGGGGAAACACCATATATTTT. Protein product: CASSRGWGNTIYF.

V and J are TRBV6-5 and TRBJ1-5, with 9 bases fitting TRBD1. J gave up 2 bases and V 5 bases, and 4 bases lay outside the gene matches. Germline CDR1 and CDR2: MNHEY and SVGAGI. The length of the CDR3 is 15 residues. CDR3 loop: CASSRDRAGNQPQHF. The CDR3, as DNA: TGTGCCAGCAGTCGGGACAGGGCGGGCAATCAGCCCCAGCATTTT.

The rearrangement joins TRBV11-2 to TRBJ2-3, with 9 bases lining up with TRBD2. The germline CDR1 and CDR2 sequences are SGHAT and FQNNGV. This CDR3 region has 16 residues. The V and J ends lost 5 bases and 5 bases, in that order; junction bases with no gene match: 11. DNA of the CDR3: TGTGCCAGCAGCCCTCCGGGGCGGGGGGGCCGAGATACGCAGTATTTT. It specifies CASSPPGRGGRDTQYF.

V and J are TRBV27 and TRBJ2-3; tentatively, D is TRBD1 or TRBD2 (5 bases each). Between the trimmed V and J ends, which lost 4 bases and 0 bases, there was a span of 11 bases. The CDR3 totals 15 residues. Germline assignment: CDR1 MNHEY and CDR2 SMNVEV (reference sequence). CDR3 sequence (DNA): TGTGCCAGCAGTTCCATGGGGGTTAGCACAGATACGCAGTATTTT. Translation gives CASSSMGVSTDTQYF.

This chain joins TRBV5-4 and TRBJ2-2; D is ambiguous. Trimming removed 3 bases at V and 4 bases at J, with 10 bases between. This CDR3 has 14 amino acids. From germline, CDR1 is SGHNT and CDR2 YYREEE (reference sequence). The CDR3 region is CASSYRLSTGELFF. In DNA, the CDR3 is TGTGCCAGCAGCTACAGATTGAGCACCGGGGAGCTGTTTTTT.

The chain carries TRBV9 and TRBJ1-3, with D hard to call. Germline loops: CDR1 SGDLS, CDR2 YYNGEE. The CDR3 totals 14 residues. With 4 bases removed from V and 2 bases from J, the gap between germline ends came to 10 bases. CDR3 sequence reads: CASSPPDTGNTIYF. The CDR3 bases are TGTGCCAGCAGCCCCCCAGATACTGGAAACACCATATATTTT.

The V call is TRBV27, the J call TRBJ1-2; a weak D match, TRBD1 (5 bases). The V end lost 7 bases, the J end lost 3 bases, and 9 bases lay between the germline ends. CDR3 length: 12 amino acids. Per the germline V gene, CDR1 is MNHEY and CDR2 is SMNVEV (reference sequence). The CDR3 DNA sequence: TGTGCCAGCAAAGGGGAGGACTATGGCTACACCTTC. Its protein product is CASKGEDYGYTF.

CDR3 in amino acids: CASGMTGEPGNTIYF. The CDR3 nucleotides read TGTGCCAGCGGGATGACAGGGGAACCTGGAAACACCATATATTTT. This chain links TRBV9 with TRBJ1-3; 8 bases match TRBD1. Per the germline V gene, CDR1 is SGDLS and CDR2 is YYNGEE. The CDR3 is 15 amino acids. V shed 7 bases, J shed 2 bases, and the junction held 8 bases outside the gene matches. The entire variable domain, with the rest obtained from reference TRBV9 and TRBJ1-3, is as follows: DSGVTQTPKHLITATGQRVTLRCSPRSGDLSVYWYQQSLDQGLQFLIQYYNGEERAKGNILERFSAQQFPDLHSELNLSSLELGDSALYFCASGMTGEPGNTIYFGEGSWLTVV.

The chain recombines TRBV4-2 with TRBJ2-5; no reliable D call. Germline loops: CDR1 LGHNA, CDR2 YNFKEQ. Trimming shortened V by 2 bases and J by 1 base, and 8 bases separated the two germline ends. The length of the CDR3 is 14 residues. CDR3 coding DNA: TGTGCCAGCAGCCAACCGACGCTCCAAGAGACCCAGTACTTC. This translates into CASSQPTLQETQYF.

This sequence joins TRBV27 and TRBJ2-1; 7 bases match TRBD1. V trimming: 5 bases; J trimming: 7 bases; junction bases outside the gene matches: 17. This CDR3 has 17 residues. Germline lookup yields CDR1 MNHEY and CDR2 SMNVEV (reference sequence). CDR3 sequence: CASSAIRGTGITNEQFF. CDR3 coding DNA: TGTGCCAGCAGTGCCATCAGGGGGACGGGAATTACGAATGAGCAGTTCTTC.

The rearrangement links TRBV4-3 to TRBJ2-1; TRBD2 aligns across 10 bases. CDR3 size: 16 residues. Germline-derived CDR1 and CDR2 are LGHNA and YSLEER. V shed 0 bases, J shed 4 bases, and the junction held 3 bases outside the gene matches. The CDR3 here is CASSQDHSGRYNEQFF. CDR3 nucleotides: TGCGCCAGCAGCCAAGATCATAGCGGGAGGTACAATGAGCAGTTCTTC.

The J gene is TRBJ1-1, the V gene TRBV19, with unresolved D. In germline, CDR1 is LNHDA, CDR2 SQIVND (reference sequence). V was pared by 4 bases and J by 7 bases, with 10 bases between. The CDR3 covers 12 residues. CDR3 sequence reads: CASSTWVGEAFF. The CDR3 bases are TGTGCCAGTAGTACCTGGGTAGGTGAAGCTTTCTTT.

A remark on this clone: The junction does not match germline at one end; this may be a read error. The J gene is TRBJ1-5, the V gene TRBV4-3; TRBD1 is a possible D gene (5 bases). This CDR3 has 16 amino acids. Germline V gives CDR1 LGHNA, CDR2 YSLEER. CDR3 protein: CASRQDRDFSNQPQHF. CDR3 DNA: TGCGCCAGCAGACAAGATAGGGACTTTAGCAATCAGCCCCAGCATTTT.

The chain uses TRBV5-1 and TRBJ1-1; 8 bases fit TRBD1. This CDR3 region has 14 residues. The germline V gene has CDR1 SGHRS and CDR2 YFSETQ. Trimming cost V 0 bases and J 6 bases; bases outside gene matches: 4. CDR3: CASSLDRGSPEAFF. The CDR3 bases are TGCGCCAGCAGCTTGGACAGGGGGTCACCTGAAGCTTTCTTT.

The chain uses TRBV7-3 and TRBJ1-4, with 10 bases identical to TRBD1. V shed 5 bases, J shed 0 bases, and the junction held 6 bases outside the gene matches. The CDR3 is 17 amino acids. Germline CDR1 is SGHTA and CDR2 is FQGTGA. CDR3 residues: CASSPRDRGPTNEKLFF. The DNA for the CDR3 is TGTGCCAGCAGCCCCCGGGACAGGGGTCCAACTAATGAAAAACTGTTTTTT.